These 17 T cell receptor beta chains were sequenced from one sample in a study of blood T cell repertoires in COVID-19. The repertoire was sequenced with immunoSEQ multiplex PCR; TCRdb's copy has only in-frame clones and lacks some. Of more than 65,000 clones listed, 87% are singletons. Sequencing was done on a sample of peripheral blood. All receptors derive from a woman aged 45-60 years with acute or convalescent COVID-19.

By its share, this clone is medium-sized. The gene calls are TRBV7-9 and TRBJ2-7; TRBD2 matches at 9 bases. There are 17 residues in the CDR3. Trimming at V came to 3 bases and at J to 4 bases, leaving 13 bases not matched to a gene. From germline, CDR1 is SEHNR and CDR2 FQNEAQ (reference sequence). The CDR3 is CASSFPTSGGREYEQYF. CDR3 coding DNA: TGTGCCAGCAGCTTTCCGACTAGCGGAGGGAGGGAATACGAGCAGTACTTC.

V and J are TRBV7-9 and TRBJ1-2, with 11 bases identical to TRBD1. CDR1 is SEHNR and CDR2 is FQNEAQ in the germline V gene (reference sequence). V lost 1 base, J lost 7 bases, and 2 bases stayed unmatched. The CDR3 sequence is 14 residues long. CDR3 sequence: CASSLGTGGVGYTF. The CDR3 nucleotides read TGTGCCAGCAGCTTAGGGACAGGGGGCGTTGGCTACACCTTC.

A few counts support this clone. This chain joins TRBV9 and TRBJ2-2; unclear D gene. Trimming stripped 0 bases from V and 3 bases from J, with 3 bases between. The CDR3 loop spans 13 amino acids. Germline CDR1 SGDLS, CDR2 YYNGEE. The CDR3 loop is CASSVVDTGELFF. CDR3 sequence (DNA): TGTGCCAGCAGCGTAGTAGACACCGGGGAGCTGTTTTTT.

The chain employs TRBV5-8 and TRBJ1-2; a possible D gene is TRBD1 (6 bases). The length of the CDR3 is 16 residues. The V gene lost 2 bases and the J gene lost 9 bases, with 23 bases spanning the gap. Germline CDR1 reads SGHTS; CDR2 reads YDEGEE. CDR3 protein: CASSLIPGKGEVSYTF. The CDR3 bases are TGTGCCAGCAGCTTAATACCCGGGAAGGGGGAAGTGAGCTACACCTTC.

This sequence joins TRBV5-6 and TRBJ2-5; possibly TRBD2 for D (5 bases). The CDR3 totals 16 residues. In germline, CDR1 is SGHDT, CDR2 YYEEEE. The V gene lost 5 bases and the J gene lost 3 bases, with 20 bases spanning the gap. CDR3 region: CASRLGGMGNKETQYF. The CDR3 nucleotides read TGTGCCAGCAGACTAGGAGGTATGGGGAACAAAGAGACCCAGTACTTC.

The chain carries TRBV7-6 and TRBJ1-4; a weak D match, TRBD1 (6 bases). Germline CDR1 reads SGHVS; CDR2 reads FNYEAQ. V lost 5 bases and J lost 7, with 17 bases in between. This CDR3 has 15 residues. The chain's CDR3 is CASSRGSQRGEKLFF. The CDR3 DNA reads TGTGCCAGCAGCAGGGGGTCCCAACGCGGTGAAAAACTGTTTTTT.

V gene TRBV18 combines with J gene TRBJ2-5; tentative D call: TRBD2 (6 bases). Trimming shortened V by 5 bases and J by 1 base, and 20 bases separated the two germline ends. CDR3 length equals 17 residues. CDR1 and CDR2 from the germline V gene are KGHSH and LQKENI. As DNA, the CDR3 is TGTGCCAGCTCATCAAGCCTAGCGACCACCCGCCAAGAGACCCAGTACTTC. Protein sequence: CASSSSLATTRQETQYF. Based on the CDR3 plus reference TRBV18 and TRBJ2-5, the full variable domain is NAGVMQNPRHLVRRRGQEARLRCSPMKGHSHVYWYRQLPEEGLKFMVYLQKENIIDESGMPKERFSAEFPKEGPSILRIQQVVRGDSAAYFCASSSSLATTRQETQYFGPGTRLLVL.

The gene calls are TRBV7-3 and TRBJ2-3; 10 nucleotides align to TRBD2. The CDR3 covers 15 residues. CDR1 is SGHTA, CDR2 FQGTGA, per germline. The V gene end was trimmed by 6 bases and the J gene end by 2 bases; junction bases not matched to a gene: 5. CDR3 in amino acids: CASSIAGGPTDTQYF. CDR3 bases: TGTGCCAGCAGTATAGCGGGGGGCCCCACAGATACGCAGTATTTT.

This chain joins TRBV30 and TRBJ1-6, with D possibly being TRBD1 (6 bases). V was cut by 6 bases and J by 7 bases, with 13 bases left in between. This CDR3 spans 13 amino acids. CDR1 and CDR2 (germline): GTSNPN, SVGIG (reference sequence). Here the CDR3 reads CACPGTLNSPLHF. CDR3 nucleotides: TGTGCCTGTCCTGGGACACTGAATTCACCCCTCCACTTT.

The genes are TRBV24-1 and TRBJ1-2; 8 bases align to TRBD1. Germline V lookup: CDR1 KGHDR, CDR2 SFDVKD. The CDR3 is made up of 16 amino acids. Trimming at V came to 6 bases and at J to 3 bases, leaving 11 bases not matched to a gene. The CDR3 DNA follows: TGTGCCACCAGTTCCGGGACAGGAATTATGGACTATGGCTACACCTTC. It encodes CATSSGTGIMDYGYTF.

The rearrangement joins TRBV18 to TRBJ2-3; 7 bases are a match to TRBD1. Germline V gene data show CDR1 as KGHSH and CDR2 as LQKENI. This CDR3 comprises 16 residues. V lost 4 bases and J lost 0; bases outside the gene matches: 7. CDR3 sequence (DNA): TGTGCCAGCTCACGCCGGACAGGTGGGAGCACAGATACGCAGTATTTT. Its translation is CASSRRTGGSTDTQYF.

This chain links TRBV7-9 with TRBJ1-2; 7 positions agree with TRBD1. This CDR3 is built from 15 residues. The V gene end was trimmed by 1 base and the J gene end by 1 base; junction bases not matched to a gene: 3. Germline-derived CDR1 and CDR2 are SEHNR and FQNEAQ (reference sequence). The CDR3 loop reads CASSLVQGINYGYTF. The DNA of the CDR3 is TGTGCCAGCAGCTTAGTACAGGGGATTAACTATGGCTACACCTTC.

This clone was recorded only once. As DNA, the CDR3 is TGTGCCTGGCAACAGAGCAATCAGCCCCAGCATTTT. Its translation is CAWQQSNQPQHF. The V and J genes are TRBV30 and TRBJ1-5, with D uncertain. This CDR3 has 12 amino acids. Germline-derived CDR1 and CDR2 are GTSNPN and SVGIG (reference sequence). Between the trimmed V and J ends, which lost 5 bases and 1 base, there was a span of 6 bases.

The V gene is TRBV9, the J gene TRBJ1-5, with TRBD1 identical over 10 bases. CDR1 and CDR2 (germline): SGDLS, YYNGEE. With 7 bases clipped from V and 3 bases from J, the junction kept 7 bases outside the gene matches. The CDR3 contains 15 residues. The CDR3 region has the DNA TGTGCCAGCGGAGAGGGACAGGGGACCAATCAGCCCCAGCATTTT. It encodes CASGEGQGTNQPQHF.

This clone was recorded only once. The V call is TRBV27, the J call TRBJ2-5; D perhaps matches TRBD2 (7 bases). The CDR3 contains 13 residues. Germline V gene sequence: CDR1 MNHEY, CDR2 SMNVEV (reference sequence). Between the trimmed V and J ends, which lost 10 bases and 1 base, there was a span of 13 bases. CDR3 sequence: CATRGAVQETQYF. The CDR3 DNA sequence: TGTGCCACACGGGGGGCCGTCCAAGAGACCCAGTACTTC.

The chain joins TRBV7-9 to TRBJ2-1; D is uncertain. V gave up 1 base and J gave up 4 bases, with 11 bases separating them. The length of the CDR3 is 15 residues. The germline CDR1 and CDR2 sequences are SEHNR and FQNEAQ (reference sequence). The CDR3 DNA is TGTGCCAGCAGCTTAGGCCAAGAACTGTACAATGAGCAGTTCTTC. Translation: CASSLGQELYNEQFF.

The V gene is TRBV2, the J gene TRBJ1-2; TRBD1 aligns across 7 bases. The CDR3 spans 14 residues. Per germline, CDR1 SNHLY and CDR2 FYNNEI. Trimming at V came to 5 bases and at J to 7 bases, leaving 10 bases not matched to a gene. CDR3 loop: CASSSRGSGGGYTF. In DNA form, the CDR3 reads TGTGCCAGCAGTTCCAGGGGGAGTGGGGGTGGCTACACCTTC.